This T cell receptor beta chain is drawn from a study of T cells in localized non-small cell lung cancer. General study results and limits: In adjacent lung, a median roughly 60 of the top 100 tumor clones were found. In the blood, greater T cell density corresponded to longer overall survival. Clonality peaked in uninvolved adjacent lung rather than tumor.

CDR3 length: 15 residues. Germline V gene sequence: CDR1 MGHRA, CDR2 YSYEKL. Trimming took off 3 bases at V and 2 bases at J, with 13 bases between the two ends. Remarks on this clone: Its antigen is unidentified.

Sequenced by immunoSEQ multiplex PCR; TCRdb stores in-frame clones only, minus some. The sample consists of about 7,900 clones, approximately 93% of them appearing once. This specimen was peripheral blood, taken before any cancer treatment. The J gene is TRBJ1-1, the V gene TRBV4-1, with D perhaps matching TRBD1 (6 bases). The receptor was derived from a woman aged 40-75 years with stage I lung adenocarcinoma. CDR3 bases: TGCGCCAGCAGCCAGGTTGGGGGCGTAAACACTGAAGCTTTCTTT. Translating it yields CASSQVGGVNTEAFF.